This TCR beta chain is drawn from a study of control samples from healthy donors and cancer patients. TCRdb keeps only in-frame clones here, not all; method: immunoSEQ multiplex PCR. The sample carries roughly 13,000 clones, about 75% recorded once. With V trimmed by 0 bases and J by 3 bases, 6 bases remained unmatched. The CDR3 loop spans 17 amino acids. Germline V lookup: CDR1 SGHDN, CDR2 FVKESK. The genes are TRBV14 and TRBJ2-5, with 11 bases matching TRBD2. Sequencing was done on a sample of formalin-fixed, paraffin-embedded tissue. The receptor's source is a male donor with melanoma. The CDR3 region is CASSQDTSGGQKETQYF. The CDR3 DNA sequence: TGTGCCAGCAGCCAAGATACTAGCGGGGGTCAAAAAGAGACCCAGTACTTC.